A single sample gave rise to the 30 T cell receptor beta chains below, sequenced in a study of T cells in Graves' hyperthyroidism and ophthalmopathy. Regions amplified from RNA transcripts were the TCR beta CDR3 regions. TCR CDR3 regions were first amplified by RT-PCR with HTBI primers. TCRdb analysed the multiplex PCR reads with MiXCR anew, one entry per CDR3 protein. The sample carries fewer than 800,000 distinct CDR3 sequences, roughly 15% recorded once. The sequenced material came from blood. These receptors all come from a man aged 18 to 30 with Graves' hyperthyroidism.

This clonotype turned up a few times. The chain has TRBV27 and TRBJ2-2; D unclear. V was cut by 2 bases and J by 7 bases, with 8 bases left in between. Germline CDR1 is MNHEY and CDR2 is SMNVEV (reference sequence). The CDR3 length is 13 residues. The CDR3 DNA reads as TGTGCCAGCAGTTTAGGGTCGGGCGGGGAGCTGTTTTTT. Translation: CASSLGSGGELFF.

This clonotype was seen only a few times. DNA of the CDR3: TGTGCCAGCAGCTTAAGGGGGAACCTCTACGAGCAGTACTTC. This gives the protein CASSLRGNLYEQYF. The chain combines TRBV13 with TRBJ2-7; D possibly corresponds to TRBD1 (6 bases). V was clipped by 2 bases and J by 3 bases, with 11 bases between them. Germline lookup yields CDR1 PRHDT and CDR2 FYEKMQ (reference sequence). The CDR3 totals 14 residues.

Many counts were recorded for this clonotype. The rearrangement joins TRBV18 to TRBJ2-3, with a tentative D call TRBD2 (6 bases). The germline V and J ends were trimmed by 6 bases and 4 bases, with 11 bases remaining between them. This CDR3 has 13 amino acids. Germline V gene data show CDR1 as KGHSH and CDR2 as LQKENI. CDR3 nucleotide sequence: TGTGCCAGCTCTCGGGACTCGGCAGATACGCAGTATTTT. Amino acid sequence: CASSRDSADTQYF.

This clonotype was counted between two and nine times. The chain carries TRBV11-1 and TRBJ1-2; D is undetermined. The CDR3 is 13 amino acids. The germline V gene has CDR1 SGHAT and CDR2 FQDESV (reference sequence). V was cut by 1 base and J by 6 bases, with 9 bases left in between. Here the CDR3 reads CASSLVYGDGYTF. CDR3 bases: TGTGCCAGCAGCTTAGTTTACGGAGATGGCTACACCTTC.

This clonotype was counted ten times or more. The chain combines TRBV6-1 with TRBJ1-1; D possibly corresponds to TRBD1 (5 bases). The CDR3 totals 16 residues. Germline V lookup: CDR1 MNHNS, CDR2 SASEGT. The ends were cut back, 5 bases at V and 5 bases at J, with 21 bases in the middle. DNA for the CDR3: TGTGCCAGCAGTCTCCAGGGAGGTCGCGATAGGACTGAAGCTTTCTTT. Amino acids: CASSLQGGRDRTEAFF.

This clonotype was detected ten times or more. This chain links TRBV12-3 or TRBV12-4 with TRBJ1-1, with 7 nucleotides matching TRBD1. CDR3 size: 14 residues. Losses at the gene ends were 5 bases for V and 6 bases for J; bases not matched to a gene: 9. The CDR3 reads CASSLDRVLPEAFF. CDR3 nucleotides: TGTGCCAGCAGTCTAGACAGGGTCCTGCCTGAAGCTTTCTTT.

The genes are TRBV10-3 and TRBJ1-3, with no clear D. Trimming pared 6 bases from V and 2 bases from J, leaving 11 bases between. Germline CDR1 reads ENHRY; CDR2 reads SYGVKD. The CDR3 runs 14 residues. The CDR3 DNA follows: TGTGCCATCAGGGGTGATCTCGCTGGAAACACCATATATTTT. This gives the protein CAIRGDLAGNTIYF.

This clonotype has just one count. The chain combines TRBV24-1 with TRBJ2-2; 9 nucleotides match TRBD1. Germline V gene lookup returns CDR1 KGHDR and CDR2 SFDVKD. J gave up 7 bases and V 3 bases, and 8 bases lay outside the gene matches. This CDR3 spans 16 amino acids. CDR3 in amino acids: CATSDPWTGEVGELFF. CDR3 nucleotide sequence: TGTGCCACCAGTGATCCTTGGACAGGGGAGGTCGGGGAGCTGTTTTTT.

This clonotype was observed a few times. The chain joins TRBV7-9 to TRBJ2-5; maybe TRBD1 (5 bases). The germline gives CDR1 SEHNR, CDR2 FQNEAQ (reference sequence). V was shortened by 3 bases and J by 0 bases, with 11 bases between the two germline ends. This CDR3 has 15 residues. CDR3: CASSFPGIYQETQYF. The DNA of the CDR3 is TGTGCCAGCAGCTTCCCAGGGATTTACCAAGAGACCCAGTACTTC.

The rearrangement uses TRBV3-1 and TRBJ2-7; TRBD1 might be the D (6 bases). This CDR3 spans 15 amino acids. V lost 1 base and J 2 bases, leaving 12 bases between the germline ends. Germline lookup yields CDR1 LGHDT and CDR2 YNNKEL (reference sequence). The DNA of the CDR3 is TGTGCCAGCAGCCAAGCTCCAGGGGCGGCCTACGAGCAGTACTTC. This translates into CASSQAPGAAYEQYF.

This clonotype was detected many times. J is TRBJ2-2 and V is TRBV5-1, with D possibly being TRBD1 (6 bases). Germline loops: CDR1 SGHRS, CDR2 YFSETQ. V gave up 6 bases and J gave up 4 bases, with 10 bases separating them. The CDR3 loop spans 13 amino acids. DNA for the CDR3: TGCGCCAGCACAACAGGGAGCACCGGGGAGCTGTTTTTT. It codes for CASTTGSTGELFF.

V usage is TRBV4-1 and J usage is TRBJ1-5; D may be TRBD1 (6 bases). Germline assignment: CDR1 MGHRA and CDR2 YSYEKL. V gave up 4 bases and J gave up 4 bases, with 14 bases separating them. The CDR3 runs to 15 residues. CDR3 bases: TGCGCCAGCAGCCTCCTTGGGACAATGAATCAGCCCCAGCATTTT. This translates into CASSLLGTMNQPQHF.

A single count supports this clonotype. This sequence joins TRBV11-2 and TRBJ2-5; D unresolved. V lost 1 base and J 11 bases, leaving 14 bases between the germline ends. The CDR3 has 13 amino acids. The germline gives CDR1 SGHAT, CDR2 FQNNGV. The CDR3 nucleotides are TGTGCCAGCAGCTTAGGGCCCGGGTTAAGACAGTACTTC. It specifies CASSLGPGLRQYF.

The chain combines TRBV13 with TRBJ2-7, with 12 positions matching TRBD2. V gave up 5 bases and J gave up 0 bases; unmatched junction bases: 14. This CDR3 is built from 19 residues. Germline CDR1 reads PRHDT; CDR2 reads FYEKMQ (reference sequence). For the CDR3, the DNA is TGTGCCAGCAGCAACCTTAGGGGACTAGCGGGCCAAAACTCCTACGAGCAGTACTTC. It translates to CASSNLRGLAGQNSYEQYF.

This clonotype was recorded at least ten times. The J gene is TRBJ2-7, the V gene TRBV11-1; D is undetermined. With 5 bases removed from V and 3 bases from J, the gap between germline ends came to 14 bases. The V gene's germline CDR1 is SGHAT and CDR2 FQDESV (reference sequence). The CDR3 spans 14 residues. Here the CDR3 reads CASSRSAPLYEQYF. Here the CDR3 DNA reads TGTGCCAGCAGCCGGTCAGCCCCTCTCTACGAGCAGTACTTC.

This clonotype was counted only a few times. The chain joins TRBV5-5 to TRBJ2-5, with D perhaps TRBD1 (5 bases). V lost 2 bases and J 0 bases, leaving 14 bases between the germline ends. The CDR3 consists of 16 residues. Looked up from germline, CDR1 is SGHKS and CDR2 is YYEKEE (reference sequence). The CDR3 sequence: CASSFPAGLYQETQYF. The CDR3 nucleotides are TGTGCCAGCAGCTTTCCGGCAGGGCTGTACCAAGAGACCCAGTACTTC.

This clonotype was seen repeatedly, ten times or more. V is TRBV18 and J is TRBJ2-5; either TRBD1 or TRBD2 may supply D (6 bases each). The germline V and J ends were trimmed by 1 base and 5 bases, with 11 bases remaining between them. Germline assignment: CDR1 KGHSH and CDR2 LQKENI. The CDR3 consists of 14 residues. CDR3 bases: TGTGCCAGCTCACCACGGGGGGCGCAGGAGACCCAGTACTTC. Translated: CASSPRGAQETQYF.

Comments on this clonotype: At one of its ends the junction is not consistent with the germline gene, which may arise from a read error. The chain couples TRBV10-2 to TRBJ1-5; D is perhaps TRBD1 (6 bases). Germline values: CDR1 WSHSY, CDR2 SAAADI. The CDR3 loop spans 15 amino acids. The CDR3 region is CASSAGTHSNQPQHF. The DNA for the CDR3 is TGTGCCAGCAGTGCCGGGACACACAGCAATCAGCCCCAGCATTTT.

This clonotype came up a few times. The rearrangement uses TRBV7-8 and TRBJ1-5; D is unresolved. This CDR3 has 15 residues. Germline V lookup: CDR1 SGHVS, CDR2 FQNEAQ. Trimming stripped 5 bases from V and 8 bases from J, with 19 bases between. The CDR3 DNA is TGTGCCAGCAGCCAAACAAACCACGGGGATAAGCCCCAGCATTTT. It specifies CASSQTNHGDKPQHF. Combining the CDR3 with reference TRBV7-8 and TRBJ1-5 gives the whole variable domain GAGVSQSPRYKVAKRGQDVALRCDPISGHVSLFWYQQALGQGPEFLTYFQNEAQLDKSGLPSDRFFAERPEGSVSTLKIQRTQQEDSAVYLCASSQTNHGDKPQHFGDGTRLSIL.

This clonotype was found many times. This rearrangement joins TRBV27 to TRBJ1-4, with D uncertain. Germline CDR1 MNHEY, CDR2 SMNVEV (reference sequence). The CDR3 extends over 15 amino acids. V lost 4 bases to trimming and J lost 8 bases, with 17 bases between them. CDR3 DNA sequence: TGTGCCAGCAGTTCATACGGAGCGCCGGCGGAAAAACTGTTTTTT. It encodes CASSSYGAPAEKLFF.

Only a few counts were recorded for this clonotype. The chain recombines TRBV7-2 with TRBJ2-3; 7 nucleotides align to TRBD2. The germline V gene has CDR1 SGHTA and CDR2 FQGNSA. V lost 3 bases, J lost 4 bases, and 10 bases stayed unmatched. CDR3 length equals 16 residues. CDR3 bases: TGTGCCAGCAGCTTTAGGGCGGGAGATGGGGCAGATACGCAGTATTTT. Its protein product is CASSFRAGDGADTQYF.

This clonotype was detected a few times. V is TRBV28 and J is TRBJ1-5; a possible D gene is TRBD1 (5 bases). Germline CDR1 is MDHEN and CDR2 is SYDVKM. This CDR3 comprises 14 residues. V gave up 6 bases and J gave up 4 bases, with 13 bases separating them. CDR3 loop: CASRHHRINQPQHF. The CDR3 DNA follows: TGTGCCAGCAGACACCACAGGATAAATCAGCCCCAGCATTTT.

At least ten counts were recorded for this clonotype. This sequence joins TRBV18 and TRBJ2-1, with a tentative D call TRBD1 (5 bases). CDR1 is KGHSH, CDR2 LQKENI, per germline. The CDR3 length is 15 residues. V gave up 4 bases and J gave up 1 base, with 11 bases separating them. The CDR3 region is CASSHQGPSYNEQFF. CDR3 DNA: TGTGCCAGCTCACATCAGGGTCCATCCTACAATGAGCAGTTCTTC. Using reference TRBV18 and TRBJ2-1 for the parts outside the CDR3, the full variable domain is NAGVMQNPRHLVRRRGQEARLRCSPMKGHSHVYWYRQLPEEGLKFMVYLQKENIIDESGMPKERFSAEFPKEGPSILRIQQVVRGDSAAYFCASSHQGPSYNEQFFGPGTRLTVL.

This clonotype came up many times. This chain uses TRBV2 with TRBJ2-1, with D possibly TRBD1 on 5 matching bases. The V and J ends lost 3 bases and 3 bases respectively, with 12 bases between them. The CDR3 consists of 15 residues. From germline, CDR1 is SNHLY and CDR2 FYNNEI. Here the CDR3 reads CASSEGLVFYNEQFF. As DNA, the CDR3 is TGTGCCAGCAGTGAGGGGCTAGTATTCTACAATGAGCAGTTCTTC.

The sample holds a few counts of this clonotype. V usage is TRBV11-2 and J usage is TRBJ2-1; 14 bases map to TRBD2. Gene TRBJ2-7 matches the end of the DNA better, so the J call may be wrong. CDR1 and CDR2 from the germline V gene are SGHAT and FQNNGV. The CDR3 is made up of 17 amino acids. Written as DNA, the CDR3 is TGTGCCAGCAGCCAACGACTAGCGGGAGGGCCCTACAATGAGCAGTACTTC. Translation: CASSQRLAGGPYNEQYF.

This rearrangement joins TRBV4-3 to TRBJ1-2; 11 bases are shared with TRBD1. Germline CDR1 is LGHNA and CDR2 is YSLEER. J was trimmed by 4 bases and V by 3 bases; bases with no gene match: 1. The CDR3 has 14 residues. CDR3 coding DNA: TGCGCCAGCAGCCAGGACAGGGGGCTCTATGGCTACACCTTC. Its protein is CASSQDRGLYGYTF.

Turning to this clonotype: This may be a read error, as it is one base from a much larger clone. The chain joins TRBV7-2 to TRBJ2-1, with a tentative D call TRBD2 (6 bases). The CDR3 totals 15 residues. Germline values: CDR1 SGHTA, CDR2 FQGNSA. The V end lost 10 bases, the J end lost 2 bases, and 18 bases lay between the germline ends. The DNA for the CDR3 is TGTGCCACTGTGATCGGGAGCATGACCTACAATGAGCAGTTCTTC. It is translated as CATVIGSMTYNEQFF.

This clonotype appeared many times. The V call is TRBV3-1, the J call TRBJ1-1, with D possibly TRBD1 on 6 matching bases. Germline lookup yields CDR1 LGHDT and CDR2 YNNKEL (reference sequence). This CDR3 is built from 12 residues. The ends were cut back, 3 bases at V and 7 bases at J, with 9 bases in the middle. The CDR3 nucleotides are TGTGCCAGCAGCCACGGACAGTTTGAAGCTTTCTTT. Translation gives CASSHGQFEAFF.

This clonotype occurred a few times. This chain links TRBV19 with TRBJ2-6, with D possibly matching TRBD1 (5 bases). With 1 base removed from V and 3 bases from J, the gap between germline ends came to 13 bases. Germline CDR1 is LNHDA and CDR2 is SQIVND (reference sequence). This CDR3 is 17 amino acids long. In nucleotides, the CDR3 is TGTGCCAGTAGTATAGGTCAGGGTTTAGGTGGGGCCAACGTCCTGACTTTC. Translation: CASSIGQGLGGANVLTF.

The chain employs TRBV6-2 or TRBV6-3 and TRBJ2-7, with D perhaps assigned TRBD1 or TRBD2 (5 bases each). The CDR3 has 14 amino acids. Germline assignment: CDR1 MNHEY and CDR2 SVGEGT. V dropped 6 bases and J dropped 1 base, with 13 bases sitting between them. The CDR3 nucleotides read TGTGCCAGCAGGGAGAGGGGATTATCCTACGAGCAGTACTTC. Its translation: CASRERGLSYEQYF.